Shown below are 27 T cell receptor beta chains from a single sample sequenced in a study of T-cell memory formation after mild COVID-19 (dated by TCRdb to about 2021). To prepare the library, 5' RACE was applied. Sequencing relied on an Illumina NovaSeq 6000. TCRdb reanalyzed the raw reads on its own, using fastp at Q25 for trimming and MiXCR for clone calling, and kept in-frame beta chains. CDR3 protein duplicates are merged, each entry listing the most common genes and DNA. The table for this sample lists more than 450,000 distinct CDR3 sequences; 15% to 20% of them were counted only once. The ten most abundant clones make up around 12% of the sample. Sequencing used PBMCs or a T cell subset sorted from them (not recorded which). These receptors originate from an adult woman who had mild COVID-19 (a few samples of this study predate the infection). The sample titles of this study are shuffled in the database, so cell type and time point are left out; the donor was told from shared clones.

J is TRBJ2-3 and V is TRBV11-2; perhaps TRBD1 as D (6 bases). The CDR3 length is 15 residues. The V end lost 4 bases, the J end lost 9 bases, and 20 bases lay between the germline ends. CDR1 is SGHAT, CDR2 FQNNGV, per germline. CDR3: CASSSGTQGARTQYF. The CDR3 bases are TGTGCCAGCAGCTCCGGGACACAGGGTGCCCGCACGCAGTATTTT.

This clonotype has more than one count but fewer than ten. The V gene is TRBV6-2 or TRBV6-3, the J gene TRBJ1-5; D not certain. CDR1 is MNHEY and CDR2 is SVGEGT in the germline V gene. This CDR3 is 14 amino acids long. The germline V and J ends were trimmed by 10 bases and 2 bases, with 15 bases remaining between them. CDR3 sequence (DNA): TGTGCCATCACCGTGTGGAGAGGCAATCAGCCCCAGCATTTT. Its protein is CAITVWRGNQPQHF.

On this clonotype: No conserved phenylalanine or tryptophan ends this CDR3, so it is likely a read error. Because the CDR3's place on the DNA is in doubt, the DNA is left out and the CDR3 is given as listed by TCRdb. This rearrangement joins TRBV12-3 or TRBV12-4 to TRBJ2-7; TRBD1, as called in the table, went unchecked against the DNA. The CDR3 adds up to 12 amino acids, both ends counted. This CDR3 is CASSPRGRSLVL.

The table lists this clonotype with a few counts. The chain recombines TRBV7-9 with TRBJ1-2; TRBD1 aligns across 9 bases. CDR3 length: 13 residues. The V gene's germline CDR1 is SEHNR and CDR2 FQNEAQ (reference sequence). The V and J ends lost 5 bases and 4 bases, in that order; junction bases with no gene match: 2. The CDR3 sequence: CASSPQGAYGYTF. In DNA, the CDR3 is TGTGCCAGCAGCCCACAGGGGGCCTATGGCTACACCTTC.

The rearrangement links TRBV6-2 or TRBV6-3 to TRBJ2-1; D remains unclear. Trimming took off 6 bases at V and 0 bases at J, with 12 bases between the two ends. CDR3 length: 15 amino acids. The V gene's germline CDR1 is MNHEY and CDR2 SVGEGT. For the CDR3, the DNA is TGTGCCAGCAGGGAGCCCACCAGCTCCTACAATGAGCAGTTCTTC. Protein: CASREPTSSYNEQFF.

V gene TRBV4-1 combines with J gene TRBJ1-1; D unclear. Germline assignment: CDR1 MGHRA and CDR2 YSYEKL. The CDR3 length is 15 residues. V gave up 0 bases and J gave up 4 bases, with 12 bases separating them. CDR3 nucleotide sequence: TGCGCCAGCAGCCAAGAGGGCTTGGGTAGCACTGAAGCTTTCTTT. Its protein is CASSQEGLGSTEAFF.

This chain links TRBV13 with TRBJ1-1, with D possibly matching TRBD1 (5 bases). Per the germline V gene, CDR1 is PRHDT and CDR2 is FYEKMQ (reference sequence). With 4 bases removed from V and 1 base from J, the gap between germline ends came to 13 bases. The CDR3 spans 15 residues. CDR3 bases: TGTGCCAGCAGCTCCACGGGGCCAAGGAACACTGAAGCTTTCTTT. Protein sequence: CASSSTGPRNTEAFF.

CDR3 residues: CASSNLGLGSYEQYF. CDR3 coding DNA: TGTGCCAGCAGCAATCTTGGGCTCGGCTCCTACGAGCAGTACTTC. The chain links TRBV21-1 to TRBJ2-7. TRBV21-1 is a recognized pseudogene. The length of the CDR3 is 15 residues.

The V call is TRBV13, the J call TRBJ2-1, with a tentative D call TRBD2 (7 bases). The ends were cut back, 1 base at V and 3 bases at J, with 19 bases in the middle. Germline CDR1 and CDR2: PRHDT and FYEKMQ (reference sequence). The CDR3 totals 18 residues. CDR3 residues: CASSLASGGGYDYNEQFF. The CDR3 DNA follows: TGTGCCAGCAGCTTAGCTAGCGGAGGGGGGTACGACTACAATGAGCAGTTCTTC.

The gene calls are TRBV4-3 and TRBJ2-3, with TRBD2 matching 14 bases. J was trimmed by 4 bases and V by 4 bases; bases with no gene match: 10. Germline V gene sequence: CDR1 LGHNA, CDR2 YSLEER. This CDR3 is built from 18 residues. The CDR3 DNA follows: TGCGCCAGCAGCCTACGACTAGCGGGGGGGGGTGGCGCAGATACGCAGTATTTT. Residues: CASSLRLAGGGGADTQYF.

This clonotype was seen a few times. CDR3 amino acids: CASSLGAGEREDTQYF. The CDR3 DNA reads as TGCGCCAGCAGCTTGGGGGCGGGAGAGCGGGAAGATACGCAGTATTTT. V is TRBV5-1 and J is TRBJ2-3; 7 nucleotides match TRBD2. Trimming at V came to 0 bases and at J to 5 bases, leaving 9 bases not matched to a gene. In germline, CDR1 is SGHRS, CDR2 YFSETQ. The CDR3 spans 16 residues.

This clonotype was counted only a few times. The chain links TRBV6-2 or TRBV6-3 to TRBJ2-7; D might be TRBD2 (6 bases). From germline, CDR1 is MNHEY and CDR2 SVGEGT. Trimming left V 0 bases short and J 4 bases short, with 16 bases between. CDR3 length: 16 residues. The CDR3 reads CASSYSSRETSYEQYF. CDR3 DNA: TGTGCCAGCAGTTACTCGAGCCGGGAGACCTCGTACGAGCAGTACTTC.

The J gene is TRBJ2-2, the V gene TRBV10-3; D is perhaps TRBD1 or TRBD2 (5 bases each). Trimming took 4 bases from V and 6 from J, leaving 9 bases between them. Per the germline V gene, CDR1 is ENHRY and CDR2 is SYGVKD. This CDR3 contains 13 residues. In nucleotides, the CDR3 is TGTGCCATCAGTGGGGGGATACCCGGGGAGCTGTTTTTT. It specifies CAISGGIPGELFF.

V is TRBV27 and J is TRBJ2-1; 11 bases align to TRBD2. CDR3 length: 16 amino acids. The germline gives CDR1 MNHEY, CDR2 SMNVEV (reference sequence). Trimming at V came to 4 bases and at J to 9 bases, leaving 11 bases not matched to a gene. The CDR3 DNA reads TGTGCCAGCAGTTCTCTTCTAGCGGGAGGCCCGGGTGAGCAGTTCTTC. It specifies CASSSLLAGGPGEQFF.

J is TRBJ2-1 and V is TRBV7-6; D may match TRBD1 or TRBD2 (6 bases each). Trimming stripped 7 bases from V and 3 bases from J, with 13 bases between. The CDR3 totals 14 residues. Germline CDR1 and CDR2: SGHVS and FNYEAQ. The CDR3 sequence is CASTPGGNYNEQFF. DNA for the CDR3: TGTGCCAGCACTCCCGGGGGCAACTACAATGAGCAGTTCTTC.

This clonotype was recorded a few times. V gene TRBV7-6 combines with J gene TRBJ2-1, with TRBD2 matching 9 bases. The CDR3 extends over 14 amino acids. With V trimmed by 1 base and J by 15 bases, 10 bases remained unmatched. Looked up from germline, CDR1 is SGHVS and CDR2 is FNYEAQ. CDR3 residues: CASSLDRAGGKPFF. As DNA, the CDR3 is TGTGCCAGCAGCTTAGATCGAGCGGGGGGTAAGCCGTTCTTC.

This chain uses TRBV2 with TRBJ2-7; possible D gene TRBD2, 5 bases. From germline, CDR1 is SNHLY and CDR2 FYNNEI. The germline V and J ends were trimmed by 4 bases and 3 bases, with 13 bases remaining between them. This CDR3 has 14 residues. CDR3 bases: TGTGCCAGCAGTGCTAATAGCGTGATCTACGAGCAGTACTTC. Its translation is CASSANSVIYEQYF.

This clonotype has a handful of counts. CDR3 amino acids: CASSKGGRGSPDYGYTF. The CDR3 bases are TGTGCCAGCAGCAAAGGAGGCCGGGGGAGTCCAGACTATGGCTACACCTTC. The chain links TRBV21-1 to TRBJ1-2; the table assigns TRBD1, which was not confirmed against the DNA. TRBV21-1 is assigned pseudogene status. The CDR3 runs 17 residues.

This rearrangement joins TRBV6-6 to TRBJ2-4; 8 bases match TRBD2. V lost 6 bases, J lost 1 base, and 14 bases stayed unmatched. The germline CDR1 and CDR2 sequences are MNHNY and SVGAGI (reference sequence). CDR3 length: 18 amino acids. This CDR3 is CASSAGTRTGVAKNIQYF. The DNA of the CDR3 is TGTGCCAGCAGCGCCGGGACTAGGACCGGGGTCGCCAAAAACATTCAGTACTTC.

In this sample, this clonotype turned up a few times. The chain recombines TRBV4-1 with TRBJ2-3; 8 bases map to TRBD2. V gave up 4 bases and J gave up 4 bases; unmatched junction bases: 10. Germline-derived CDR1 and CDR2 are MGHRA and YSYEKL. CDR3 length: 16 residues. Here the CDR3 reads CASSRPGLGASDTQYF. CDR3 in DNA: TGCGCCAGCAGCCGACCGGGACTAGGCGCCTCAGATACGCAGTATTTT.

This clonotype showed up just a few times. The gene calls are TRBV5-1 and TRBJ2-1; TRBD2 is a possible D gene (6 bases). CDR1 SGHRS and CDR2 YFSETQ come from the germline V gene. The CDR3 totals 17 residues. Deletions cut 0 bases from V and 2 bases from J, with 15 bases between. CDR3 DNA: TGCGCCAGCAGCTTGGATGGAGGGATTGGGACCTACAATGAGCAGTTCTTC. This translates into CASSLDGGIGTYNEQFF.

This clonotype was seen a handful of times. The V and J genes are TRBV4-1 and TRBJ1-6, with TRBD1 matching over 7 bases. The CDR3 is 18 residues long. Unmatched junction bases numbered 13, after V lost 0 bases and J lost 8 bases. Germline CDR1 MGHRA, CDR2 YSYEKL. CDR3 sequence: CASSQDGGAGTVHSPLHF. CDR3 bases: TGCGCCAGCAGCCAAGATGGGGGGGCCGGGACAGTCCATTCACCCCTCCACTTT.

This clonotype occurred a few times. The rearrangement uses TRBV12-3 or TRBV12-4 and TRBJ2-3; 7 bases are a match to TRBD2. This CDR3 spans 13 amino acids. J gave up 4 bases and V 8 bases, and 6 bases lay outside the gene matches. DNA of the CDR3: TGTGCCAGCGGCGGGAGTAACGCAGATACGCAGTATTTT. It codes for CASGGSNADTQYF.

This rearrangement joins TRBV4-2 to TRBJ2-7, with D uncertain. The V gene lost 0 bases and the J gene lost 4 bases, with 19 bases spanning the gap. From germline, CDR1 is LGHNA and CDR2 YNFKEQ. The length of the CDR3 is 17 residues. The CDR3 nucleotides are TGTGCCAGCAGCCAAGACAACGACCGACCCAATATATACGAGCAGTACTTC. Translated: CASSQDNDRPNIYEQYF.

This clonotype was detected a few times. The V gene is TRBV24-1, the J gene TRBJ2-2; 8 bases fit TRBD1. The CDR3 runs 18 residues. V shed 4 bases and J 5 bases; nucleotides not matched to a gene: 14. Germline CDR1 reads KGHDR; CDR2 reads SFDVKD. The CDR3 loop reads CATSDTPWTGPRTGELFF. CDR3 nucleotide sequence: TGTGCCACCAGTGACACCCCCTGGACAGGGCCGAGGACCGGGGAGCTGTTTTTT.

This clonotype was observed a few times. The chain is built from TRBV25-1 and TRBJ1-2, with a possible D match to TRBD1 (5 bases). Germline V gene sequence: CDR1 MGHDK, CDR2 SYGVNS. With 7 bases removed from V and 2 bases from J, the gap between germline ends came to 14 bases. CDR3 length: 14 residues. This CDR3 is CASTGDPGNYGYTF. Here the CDR3 DNA reads TGTGCCAGCACCGGGGACCCCGGGAACTATGGCTACACCTTC.

V usage is TRBV5-6 and J usage is TRBJ1-2; 7 bases are shared with TRBD1. The V segment lost 4 bases and the J segment 7 bases; nucleotides outside the gene matches: 13. CDR1 is SGHDT, CDR2 YYEEEE, per germline. The CDR3 sequence is 15 residues long. Here the CDR3 DNA reads TGTGCCAGCAGCAACCTAGACAGGGAATCAGGTGGCTACACCTTC. It translates to CASSNLDRESGGYTF.